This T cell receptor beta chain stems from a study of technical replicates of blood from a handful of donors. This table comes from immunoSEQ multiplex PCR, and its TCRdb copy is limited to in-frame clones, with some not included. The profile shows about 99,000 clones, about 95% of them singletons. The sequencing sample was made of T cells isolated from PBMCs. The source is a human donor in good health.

The CDR3 DNA reads as TGCGCCAGCAGCTTGGTAGGGGACAAAAACATTCAGTACTTC. As protein: CASSLVGDKNIQYF. V is TRBV5-1 and J is TRBJ2-4; D might be TRBD1 (5 bases). Trimming removed 0 bases from V and 3 bases from J, with 7 bases in between. Germline V gene sequence: CDR1 SGHRS, CDR2 YFSETQ. The CDR3 loop spans 14 amino acids.